This entry describes one TCR beta chain. Its antigen is unidentified. The length of the CDR3 is 15 residues. Germline CDR1 and CDR2: SGHRS and YFSETQ. The ends lost 4 bases at V and 4 bases at J; junction bases unmatched: 6. PCR amplification relied on 60 Vbeta primers (plus 13 Jbeta primers). Here immunoSEQ multiplex PCR was the method, and the copy in TCRdb shows in-frame clones only, minus some. The sample records about 180,000 clones, 80% being singletons. This entry is derived from a study of cytomegalovirus exposure and HLA in healthy donors. Overall study context: Among the 398 genotyped donors, over 70% were placed in the Caucasian-associated ancestry cluster.

Study-wide points: A previous analysis found most TCR beta V segments productive roughly 90% or roughly 30% of the time. In a later analysis, HLA-C alleles had the fewest associated TCRs, DRB1 alleles the most. Upon later analysis, HLA-associated TCR beta chains proved more clonally expanded than other, equally common chains.

The receptor was derived from a man aged 25 to 40 in good health and CMV-seropositive. The rearrangement joins TRBV5-1 to TRBJ2-5; TRBD1 agrees at 11 bases. The sample consisted of PBMCs. The CDR3 DNA is TGCGCCAGCAGCCAAGGGACAGGGGGTTTAGAGACCCAGTACTTC. This sequence encodes CASSQGTGGLETQYF. Full variable domain (outside the CDR3, taken from reference TRBV5-1 and TRBJ2-5): KAGVTQTPRYLIKTRGQQVTLSCSPISGHRSVSWYQQTPGQGLQFLFEYFSETQRNKGNFPGRFSGRQFSNSRSEMNVSTLELGDSALYLCASSQGTGGLETQYFGPGTRLLVL.